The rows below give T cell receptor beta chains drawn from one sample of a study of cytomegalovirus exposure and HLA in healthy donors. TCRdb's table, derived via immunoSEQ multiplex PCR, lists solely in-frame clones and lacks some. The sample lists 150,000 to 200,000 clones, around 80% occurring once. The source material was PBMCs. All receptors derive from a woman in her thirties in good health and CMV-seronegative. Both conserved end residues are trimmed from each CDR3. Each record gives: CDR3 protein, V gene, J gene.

CDR3 protein: ASSTGTSGGPTQY
V gene: TRBV27
J gene: TRBJ2-3

CDR3 protein: ASSLKGSGNRGYEQY
V gene: TRBV7-9
J gene: TRBJ2-7

CDR3 protein: ASMSKGQGYGYT
V gene: TRBV6-1
J gene: TRBJ1-2

CDR3 protein: ASRAPGGPKNIQY
V gene: TRBV25-1
J gene: TRBJ2-4

CDR3 protein: ASSLLTGLYNSPLH
V gene: TRBV5-6
J gene: TRBJ1-6

CDR3 protein: ASSYGWGRANTEAF
V gene: TRBV6-5
J gene: TRBJ1-1

CDR3 protein: ASSLGENEQF
V gene: TRBV7-6
J gene: TRBJ2-1

CDR3 protein: ASSLEGVGSPLH
V gene: TRBV5-4
J gene: TRBJ1-6

CDR3 protein: ASSWRLAGGATYEQY
V gene: TRBV5-6
J gene: TRBJ2-7

CDR3 protein: ASSGARYGYT
V gene: TRBV19
J gene: TRBJ1-2

CDR3 protein: ASGISAPSTDTQY
V gene: TRBV19
J gene: TRBJ2-3

CDR3 protein: ASTLTGNTGELF
V gene: TRBV7-2
J gene: TRBJ2-2

CDR3 protein: ASTQLGTGLAKNIQY
V gene: TRBV27
J gene: TRBJ2-4

CDR3 protein: ASSSQGDSNEQF
V gene: TRBV18
J gene: TRBJ2-1

CDR3 protein: ASSSIAGVTNEQY
V gene: TRBV28
J gene: TRBJ2-7

CDR3 protein: AWRETVRNEKLF
V gene: TRBV30
J gene: TRBJ1-4

CDR3 protein: ASKRGHTQSNQPQH
V gene: TRBV19
J gene: TRBJ1-5

CDR3 protein: ASSLGGSRASAKNIQY
V gene: TRBV7-2
J gene: TRBJ2-4

CDR3 protein: ASSLGKRWVYNEQF
V gene: TRBV11-1
J gene: TRBJ2-1

CDR3 protein: ASSPQGKDEQF
V gene: TRBV5-1
J gene: TRBJ2-1

CDR3 protein: ASSKGVALREGYGYT
V gene: TRBV5-1
J gene: TRBJ1-2

CDR3 protein: ASRGTGESEQY
V gene: TRBV27
J gene: TRBJ2-7

CDR3 protein: AWSPGDRVVGELF
V gene: TRBV30
J gene: TRBJ2-2

CDR3 protein: ASSQSQGARQPQH
V gene: TRBV4-1
J gene: TRBJ1-5

CDR3 protein: ASRAIRGDTEAF
V gene: TRBV2
J gene: TRBJ1-1

CDR3 protein: ASSWGTGSYNEQF
V gene: TRBV7-2
J gene: TRBJ2-1

CDR3 protein: ASSPQGDNEKLF
V gene: TRBV5-4
J gene: TRBJ1-4

CDR3 protein: ASMQISTSGKNIQY
V gene: TRBV7-8
J gene: TRBJ2-4